This T cell receptor beta chain was sequenced for a study of shared clonotypes between healthy human individuals. Profiling relied on immunoSEQ multiplex PCR, and the TCRdb table lists in-frame clones only, not all of them. The table shows approximately 1.9 million clones, with 85% to 95% occurring only once. Findings of the study overall: Relative to clonotypes present in all four donors, those not shared had lower generation probabilities. Tissues were not sampled, only blood, and their repertoires likely differ.

Comment on this clone: Its target is unknown.

Trimming took off 4 bases at V and 4 bases at J, with 22 bases between the two ends. Germline V gives CDR1 MDHEN, CDR2 SYDVKM. This CDR3 spans 17 amino acids. Only CD45RO-negative cells positively selected for CCR7 counted as naive CD8 cells, so terminally differentiated effector memory CD45RA+ cells were excluded. The gene calls are TRBV28 and TRBJ1-1; a weak D match, TRBD1 (5 bases). Sequenced input: naive CD8+ T cells from PBMCs. This receptor was obtained from a man between 18 and 29 years old in good health. Some clones in this sample may be carry-over from other donors' samples. The CDR3 region is CASSSHRNLGAGTEAFF. CDR3 in DNA: TGTGCCAGCAGTTCACACAGGAATTTAGGGGCGGGCACTGAAGCTTTCTTT.